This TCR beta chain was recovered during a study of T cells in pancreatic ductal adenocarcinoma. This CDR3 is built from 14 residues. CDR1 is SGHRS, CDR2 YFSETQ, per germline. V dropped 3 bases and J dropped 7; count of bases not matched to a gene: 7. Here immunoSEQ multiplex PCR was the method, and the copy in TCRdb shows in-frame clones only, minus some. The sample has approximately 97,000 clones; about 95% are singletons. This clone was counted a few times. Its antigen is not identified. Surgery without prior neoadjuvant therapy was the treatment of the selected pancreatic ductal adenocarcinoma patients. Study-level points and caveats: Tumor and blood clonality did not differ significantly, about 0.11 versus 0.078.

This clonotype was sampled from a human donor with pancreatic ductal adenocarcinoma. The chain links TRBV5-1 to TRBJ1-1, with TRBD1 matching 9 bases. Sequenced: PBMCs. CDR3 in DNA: TGCGCCAGCAGCTGGACAGGGGAAGAAGGTGAAGCTTTCTTT. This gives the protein CASSWTGEEGEAFF.